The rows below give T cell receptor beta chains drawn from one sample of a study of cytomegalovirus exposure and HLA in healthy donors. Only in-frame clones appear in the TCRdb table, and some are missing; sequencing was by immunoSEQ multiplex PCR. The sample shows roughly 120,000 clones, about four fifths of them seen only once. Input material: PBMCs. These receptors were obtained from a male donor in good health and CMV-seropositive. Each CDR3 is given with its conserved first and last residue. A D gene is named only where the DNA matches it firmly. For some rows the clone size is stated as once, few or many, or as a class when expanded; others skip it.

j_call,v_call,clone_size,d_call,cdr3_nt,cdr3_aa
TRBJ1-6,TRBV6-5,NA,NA,TGTGCCAGCAGTCTCCAGGACACCTATTCACCCCTCCACTTT,CASSLQDTYSPLHF
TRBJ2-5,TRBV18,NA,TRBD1,TGTGCCAGCTCGCGGGACAGGGAAGAGACCCAGTACTTC,CASSRDREETQYF
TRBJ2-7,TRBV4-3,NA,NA,TGCGCCAGCAGCCAAGGGACTGGAGGGACCTACGAGCAGTACTTC,CASSQGTGGTYEQYF
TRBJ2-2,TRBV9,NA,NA,TGTGCCAGCAGCGTAAAGGGACAAAACACCGGGGAGCTGTTTTTT,CASSVKGQNTGELFF
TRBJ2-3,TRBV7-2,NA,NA,TGTGCCAGCAGGAGGACTAACACAGATACGCAGTATTTT,CASRRTNTDTQYF
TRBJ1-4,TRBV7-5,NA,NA,TGTGCCAGAAGCTTGGGGAGGATTTGCCGGTTTAATGAAAAACTGTTTTTT,CARSLGRICRFNEKLFF
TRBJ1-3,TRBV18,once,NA,TGTGCCAGCTCACTCGGGACTCCTGACTCTGGAAACACCATATATTTT,CASSLGTPDSGNTIYF
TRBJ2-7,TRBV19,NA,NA,TGTGCCAGTAGTGGACAGACGGACGCCTACGAGCAGTACTTC,CASSGQTDAYEQYF
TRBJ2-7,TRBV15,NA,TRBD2,TGTGCCACCAGCAGAGAGTCGGCGGGAGATATAGACGAGCAGTACTTC,CATSRESAGDIDEQYF
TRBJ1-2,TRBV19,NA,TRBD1,TGTGCCAGTAGTATAACAGGGGGTGACGGTGGCTACACCTTC,CASSITGGDGGYTF
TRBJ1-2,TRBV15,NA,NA,TGTGCCACCAGCAGAGAACGGGGAGCTAACTATGGCTACACCTTC,CATSRERGANYGYTF
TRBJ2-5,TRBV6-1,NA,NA,TGTGCCAGCAGTGTTCCAGGGGAAGAGACCCAGTACTTC,CASSVPGEETQYF
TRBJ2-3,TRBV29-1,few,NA,TGCAGCGTTGTCCTGGGGGCTACAGATACGCAGTATTTT,CSVVLGATDTQYF
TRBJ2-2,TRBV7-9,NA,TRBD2,TGTGCCAGCAGCCCCCCCCTAGCGGGGAACACCGGGGAGCTGTTTTTT,CASSPPLAGNTGELFF
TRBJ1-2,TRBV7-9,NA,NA,TGTGCCAGCAGCTTAAATTCGGCCCGGACAGCCAGTTTTGACACCTTC,CASSLNSARTASFDTF
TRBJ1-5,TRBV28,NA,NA,TGTGCCAGCAGCTCACAGGTCGGCAATCAGCCCCAGCATTTT,CASSSQVGNQPQHF
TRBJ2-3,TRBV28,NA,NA,TGTGCCAGCAGTCCTCCTACGCCCACAGATACGCAGTATTTT,CASSPPTPTDTQYF
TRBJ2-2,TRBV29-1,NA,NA,TGCAGCGTCCTTTCGGGCACCGGGGAGCTGTTTTTT,CSVLSGTGELFF
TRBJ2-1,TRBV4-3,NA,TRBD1,TGCGCCAGCAGCCAAGATAGGACAGGGGTTTGGAATGAGCAGTTCTTC,CASSQDRTGVWNEQFF
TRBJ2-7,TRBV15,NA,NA,TGTGCCACCAGCAGAGATTGGGGGGAGGCTAACTACGAGCAGTACTTC,CATSRDWGEANYEQYF
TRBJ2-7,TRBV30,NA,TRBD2,TGTGCCTGGAACCGGCGGGGGGGGATTCCCTACGAGCAGTACTTC,CAWNRRGGIPYEQYF
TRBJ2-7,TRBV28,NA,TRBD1,TGTGCCAGCAGTTCGGACCTATTACAGGGGGCGTACGAGCAGTACTTC,CASSSDLLQGAYEQYF
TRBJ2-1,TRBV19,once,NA,TGTGCCAGTAGTATCATCTCAGGGTCCTACAATGAGCAGTTCTTC,CASSIISGSYNEQFF
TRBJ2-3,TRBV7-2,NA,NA,TGTGCCAGCAGTTTTAGCGGCAGAGAGTCAGATACGCAGTATTTT,CASSFSGRESDTQYF
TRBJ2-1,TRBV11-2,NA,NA,TGTGCCAGCAGCTTAGATGGGACTGGAGAGCAGTTCTTC,CASSLDGTGEQFF
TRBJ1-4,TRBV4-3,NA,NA,TGCGCCAGCAGCCAAGTCTCAGGGCCTAATGAAAAACTGTTTTTT,CASSQVSGPNEKLFF
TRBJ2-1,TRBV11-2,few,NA,TGTGCCAGCAGCACTCTGAGGGCTGAGCAGTTCTTC,CASSTLRAEQFF
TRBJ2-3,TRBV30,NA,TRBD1,TGTGCCTGGAGTCGGCAGGGGGCAACAGATACGCAGTATTTT,CAWSRQGATDTQYF